These T cell receptor beta chains were read from a single sample in a study of T cells after yellow fever vaccination. TCRdb recomputed calls from the 5' RACE reads with MiXCR, one row per CDR3 protein. The sample holds more than 300,000 distinct CDR3 sequences, approximately 12% seen once. This sample comprised CD4+ T cells sorted from PBMCs, obtained 45 days after the yellow fever booster vaccination. All receptors come from a man between 18 and 35 years old who received the YFV17D yellow fever vaccine. CDR3s include the opening cysteine and the closing phenylalanine or tryptophan. A D gene is named only where the DNA matches it firmly. Only some rows state a clone size, as once, few, many or a class for expanded clones.

>TRBJ1-2|.|TRBV29-1|TRBD1
TGCAGCGTTGTAGGGACCGGGGACAGAAAGTTTCATGGCTACACCTTC
CSVVGTGDRKFHGYTF
>TRBJ2-5|.|TRBV27|.
TGTGCCAGCAGTATCCAGGAATTAGGGACCCGGTACTTC
CASSIQELGTRYF
>TRBJ1-1|.|TRBV7-8|.
TGTGCCAGCAGCGGTCAGGGAGGAGGCTATCTCCTACTCCGGGGGGCTTTCTTT
CASSGQGGGYLLLRGAFF
>TRBJ2-3|many|TRBV24-1|.
TGTGCCACCAGTGACCGCACAGATACGCAGTATTTT
CATSDRTDTQYF
>TRBJ2-5|.|TRBV5-1|TRBD2
TGCGCCAGCAGCCGGCTAGCGGCAGAGACCCAGTACTTC
CASSRLAAETQYF
>TRBJ2-1|few|TRBV9|TRBD2
TGTGCCAGCAGCTATCCCGGGACTAGCGGGGGGACCTACAATGAGCAGTTCTTC
CASSYPGTSGGTYNEQFF
>TRBJ2-1|.|TRBV7-9|TRBD2
TGTGCCAGCAGCGCCGGGTGGGGACTAGCGGTCTCCTACAATGAGCAGTTCTTC
CASSAGWGLAVSYNEQFF
>TRBJ2-7|.|TRBV7-8|.
TGTGCCAGCAGCTTAGTGGTAACGCTATACGAGCAGTACTTC
CASSLVVTLYEQYF
>TRBJ2-3|.|TRBV6-2/TRBV6-3|.
TGTGCCAGCTCCGGCGGGCTACGTTTATATACGCAGTATTTT
CASSGGLRLYTQYF
>TRBJ2-2|few|TRBV27|TRBD1
TGTGCCAGCAGTTTCGGGGGACAGGCGACCGGGGAGCTGTTTTTT
CASSFGGQATGELFF
>TRBJ2-7|.|TRBV7-2|.
TGTGCCAGCAGCTTCGGGGCAGGGCTTTTCGGAAACTACGAGCAGTACTTC
CASSFGAGLFGNYEQYF
>TRBJ1-3|.|TRBV20-1|TRBD1
TGCAGTGCTAGATCAGGGGGAGGAAACACCATATATTTT
CSARSGGGNTIYF
>TRBJ2-3|few|TRBV12-3/TRBV12-4|.
TGTGCCAGCAGTAGGCGGGGACCAGATACGCAGTATTTT
CASSRRGPDTQYF
>TRBJ1-1|.|TRBV2|.
TGTGCCAGCAGTGAGGATGGCCAGCCGAACACTGAAGCTTTCTTT
CASSEDGQPNTEAFF
>TRBJ1-2|.|TRBV30|.
TGTGCGGGACGGGAGAACTATGGCTACACCTTC
CAGRENYGYTF
>TRBJ2-4|many|TRBV20-1|.
TGCAGTGTTCCGAACAACCGGGACAAAAACATTCAGTACTTC
CSVPNNRDKNIQYF
>TRBJ2-3|.|TRBV11-3|.
TGTGCCAGCAGCTTAGAGCGGGACACAGATACGCAGTATTTT
CASSLERDTDTQYF
>TRBJ2-2|few|TRBV6-6|.
TGTGCCATCTACCAGGGGCGGTCCGGGGAGCTGTTTTTT
CAIYQGRSGELFF
>TRBJ2-5|.|TRBV7-6|.
TGTGCCAGCACCCGTCAGGGAATAGAGACCCAGTACTTC
CASTRQGIETQYF
>TRBJ1-2|.|TRBV7-2|.
TGTGCCAGCAGCGCAGGGTTTTTGGGGAGAGGCTATGGCTACACCTTC
CASSAGFLGRGYGYTF
>TRBJ2-7|.|TRBV12-5|.
TGTGCTAGTGGTTTCAGTAGCGGCTCCTACGAGCAGTACTTC
CASGFSSGSYEQYF
>TRBJ1-1|.|TRBV10-1|.
TGCGCCAGCAGTGAGTCAGGGGTCGGCACTGAAGCTTTCTTT
CASSESGVGTEAFF
>TRBJ2-7|.|TRBV5-6|.
TGTGCCAGCAGCTTGATGGGTTCCTACGAGCAGTACTTC
CASSLMGSYEQYF
>TRBJ1-1|many|TRBV2|.
TGTGCCAGCAGAGGCAGTGACATGAACACTGAAGCTTTCTTT
CASRGSDMNTEAFF
>TRBJ1-6|few|TRBV29-1|TRBD1
TGCAGCGTTGACGCACCCGGGACAGGGCTCCACTTT
CSVDAPGTGLHF
>TRBJ1-5|.|TRBV30|.
TGTGCCTGGAGTCCGGGCCCCAGGGGTCAGCCCCAGCATTTT
CAWSPGPRGQPQHF
>TRBJ1-2|few|TRBV7-9|TRBD1
TGTGCCAGCATCACGACAGGGGCCTATGGCTACACCTTC
CASITTGAYGYTF
>TRBJ2-3|.|TRBV13|TRBD2
TGTGCCAGCAGCCCACGACTAGCGGGGGGGCACGATACGCAGTATTTT
CASSPRLAGGHDTQYF
>TRBJ2-1|few|TRBV25-1|.
TGTGCCAGCAGTGAATGGGGAAACAATGAGCAGTTCTTC
CASSEWGNNEQFF
>TRBJ2-3|once|TRBV15|.
TGTGCCACCAGCAGAGGACTAAGGGGGGATACGCAGTATTTT
CATSRGLRGDTQYF
>TRBJ2-5|few|TRBV15|.
TGTGCCACCAGTTCAAGAGCCAGGGGAGGGCTCGGAGAGACCCAGTACTTC
CATSSRARGGLGETQYF
>TRBJ1-5|many|TRBV5-6|TRBD1
TGTGCCAGCAGCTTACGGGGTGAGATGACAGGGCGCAATCAGCCCCAGCATTTT
CASSLRGEMTGRNQPQHF
>TRBJ2-3|many|TRBV7-3|TRBD2
TGTGCCAGCAGCCGTTCGGGACTAGCAACAGATACGCAGTATTTT
CASSRSGLATDTQYF
>TRBJ1-2|once|TRBV5-1|.
TGCGCCAGCAGCTTCGAACAGGATGGCTACACCTTC
CASSFEQDGYTF
>TRBJ2-5|.|TRBV6-2/TRBV6-3|TRBD1
TGTGCCAGCAGTTCCGCCGGGACAGGAGAAGAGACCCAGTACTTC
CASSSAGTGEETQYF
>TRBJ1-5|.|TRBV2|.
TGTGCCAGCGGGGGGGGGCTCAATCAGCCCCAGCATTTT
CASGGGLNQPQHF
>TRBJ1-1|few|TRBV7-6|.
TGTGCCAGCAGCTTATTTGGGGCCCCTGAAGCTTTCTTT
CASSLFGAPEAFF
>TRBJ2-1|.|TRBV12-5|.
TGTGCTAGTGGTTTTGGGCGAGAGCAGTTCTTC
CASGFGREQFF
>TRBJ2-1|many|TRBV5-1|TRBD2
TGCGCCAGCAGCTTAAATAGCGGGGGGGACAATGAGCAGTTCTTC
CASSLNSGGDNEQFF
>TRBJ1-1|.|TRBV25-1|TRBD1
TGTGCCAGCAGTGAACAGGGGGGTCGAACTGAAGCTTTCTTT
CASSEQGGRTEAFF
>TRBJ2-3|few|TRBV5-5|TRBD2
TGTGCCAGCAGCTCGCCAGAGTCCAGCGGGGGGAGAGATACGCAGTATTTT
CASSSPESSGGRDTQYF
>TRBJ1-5|many|TRBV15|.
TGTGCCACCAGCAGAAACGTAAGGCAGGCCCAGCATTTT
CATSRNVRQAQHF
>TRBJ1-2|.|TRBV12-3/TRBV12-4|.
TGTGCCAGCAGTTTAGCAGGGGGGAATGGCTACACCTTC
CASSLAGGNGYTF
>TRBJ1-2|few|TRBV10-3|TRBD1
TGTGCCACCGGGACAGGGGAAGGATATGGCTACACCTTC
CATGTGEGYGYTF
>TRBJ2-1|few|TRBV7-8|.
TGTGCCAGCAGCTTAGCTGTGATCTGGGAGCAGTTCTTC
CASSLAVIWEQFF
>TRBJ2-3|few|TRBV5-4|.
TGTGCCAGCAGCCCCCTGGGGCATAGCACAGATACGCAGTATTTT
CASSPLGHSTDTQYF
>TRBJ1-2|few|TRBV5-1|TRBD1
TGCGCCAGCAGCCTAACAGGGGATCGGGATGGCTACACCTTC
CASSLTGDRDGYTF
>TRBJ2-1|many|TRBV28|.
TGTGCCAGCAGTTTACCCAGGGGAACCTACAATGAGCAGTTCTTC
CASSLPRGTYNEQFF
>TRBJ2-3|few|TRBV29-1|TRBD1
TGCAGCGCCAGACGGGGCCAGGGGGCGGTGGGCACAGATACGCAGTATTTT
CSARRGQGAVGTDTQYF
>TRBJ2-2|.|TRBV29-1|.
TGCAGCGTTGAACGAGACAGAACCGGGGAGCTTTTTTTT
CSVERDRTGELFF
>TRBJ2-2|.|TRBV5-6|.
TGTGCCAGCAGGCGAATGCAGGGACAAGGGCCGTATCTTAACACCGGGGAGCTGTTTTTT
CASRRMQGQGPYLNTGELFF
>TRBJ2-7|few|TRBV12-3/TRBV12-4|.
TGTGCCAGCAAACCCGGGACCGGAGGCTACGAGCAGTACTTC
CASKPGTGGYEQYF
>TRBJ1-2|few|TRBV6-1|.
TGTGCCAGCAGTGACTCGGGCCAGGGGAACTATGGCTACACCTTC
CASSDSGQGNYGYTF
>TRBJ1-1|few|TRBV7-6|.
TGTGCCAGCAGCTCCCGGGCACTCAACACTGAAGCTTTCTTT
CASSSRALNTEAFF
>TRBJ2-5|few|TRBV18|TRBD1
TGTGCCAGCTCACTTCGGGACAGCGACTTAGGGACCCAGTACTTC
CASSLRDSDLGTQYF